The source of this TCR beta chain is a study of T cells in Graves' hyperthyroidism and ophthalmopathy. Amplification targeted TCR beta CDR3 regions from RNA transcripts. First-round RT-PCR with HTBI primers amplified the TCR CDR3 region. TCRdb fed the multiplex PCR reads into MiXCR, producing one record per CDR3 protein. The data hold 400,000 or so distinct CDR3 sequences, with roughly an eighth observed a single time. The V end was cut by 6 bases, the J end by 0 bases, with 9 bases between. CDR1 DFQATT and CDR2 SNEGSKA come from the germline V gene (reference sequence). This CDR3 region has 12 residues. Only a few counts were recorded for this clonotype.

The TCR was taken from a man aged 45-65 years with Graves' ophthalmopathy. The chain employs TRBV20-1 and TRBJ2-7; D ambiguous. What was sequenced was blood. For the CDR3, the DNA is TGCAGTGCAAACACAAACTCCTACGAGCAGTACTTC. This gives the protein CSANTNSYEQYF.